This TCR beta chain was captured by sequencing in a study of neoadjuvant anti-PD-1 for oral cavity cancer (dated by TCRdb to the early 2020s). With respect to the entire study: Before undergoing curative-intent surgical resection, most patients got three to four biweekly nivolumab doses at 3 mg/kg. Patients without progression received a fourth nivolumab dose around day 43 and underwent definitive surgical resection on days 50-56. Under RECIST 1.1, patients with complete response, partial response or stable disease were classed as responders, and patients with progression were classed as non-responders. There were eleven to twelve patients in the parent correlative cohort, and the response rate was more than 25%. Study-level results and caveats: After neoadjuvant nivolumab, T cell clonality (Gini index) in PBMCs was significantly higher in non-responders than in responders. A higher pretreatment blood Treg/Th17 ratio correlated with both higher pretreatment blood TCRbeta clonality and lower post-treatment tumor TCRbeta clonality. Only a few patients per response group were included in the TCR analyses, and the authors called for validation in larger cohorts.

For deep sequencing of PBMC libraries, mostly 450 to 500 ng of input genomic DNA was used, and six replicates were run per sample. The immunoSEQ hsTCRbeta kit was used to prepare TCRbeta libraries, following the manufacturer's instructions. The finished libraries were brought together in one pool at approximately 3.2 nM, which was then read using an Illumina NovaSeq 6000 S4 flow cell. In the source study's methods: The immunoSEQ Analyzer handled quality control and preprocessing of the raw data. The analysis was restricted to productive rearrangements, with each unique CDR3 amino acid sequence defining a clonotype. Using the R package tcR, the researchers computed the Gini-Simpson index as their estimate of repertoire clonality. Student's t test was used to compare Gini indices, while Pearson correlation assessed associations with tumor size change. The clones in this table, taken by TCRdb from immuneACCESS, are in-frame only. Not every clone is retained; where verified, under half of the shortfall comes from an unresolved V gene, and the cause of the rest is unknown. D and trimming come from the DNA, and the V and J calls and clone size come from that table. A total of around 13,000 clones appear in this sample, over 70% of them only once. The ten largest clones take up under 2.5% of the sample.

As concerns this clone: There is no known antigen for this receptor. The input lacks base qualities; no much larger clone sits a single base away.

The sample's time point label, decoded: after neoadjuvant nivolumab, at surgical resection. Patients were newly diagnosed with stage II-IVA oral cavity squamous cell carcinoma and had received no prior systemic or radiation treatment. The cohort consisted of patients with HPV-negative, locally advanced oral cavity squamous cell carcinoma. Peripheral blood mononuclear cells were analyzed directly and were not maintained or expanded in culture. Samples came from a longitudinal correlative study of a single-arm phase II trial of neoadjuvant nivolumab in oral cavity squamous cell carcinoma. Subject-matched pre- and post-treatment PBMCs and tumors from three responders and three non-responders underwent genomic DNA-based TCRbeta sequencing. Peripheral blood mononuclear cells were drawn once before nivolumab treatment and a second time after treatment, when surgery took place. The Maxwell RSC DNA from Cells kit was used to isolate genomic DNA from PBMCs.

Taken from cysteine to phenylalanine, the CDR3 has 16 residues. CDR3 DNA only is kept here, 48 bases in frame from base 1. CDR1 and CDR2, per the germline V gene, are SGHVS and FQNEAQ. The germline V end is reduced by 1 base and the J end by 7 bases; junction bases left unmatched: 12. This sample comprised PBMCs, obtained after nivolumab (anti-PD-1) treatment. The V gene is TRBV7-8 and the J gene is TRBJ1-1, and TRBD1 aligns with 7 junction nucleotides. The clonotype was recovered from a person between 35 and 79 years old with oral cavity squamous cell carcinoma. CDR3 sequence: CASSLVGGQPLGEAFF. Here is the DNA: TGTGCCAGCAGCTTAGTAGGGGGACAGCCCTTGGGTGAAGCTTTCTTT.